This passage covers 27 T cell receptor beta chains from one sample sequenced in a study of blood T cells in healthy people across ages. The second PCR ran about 6 to 12 cycles with a sample-barcoded 5' primer and J-beta primers. A single record per CDR3 protein comes from TCRdb applying MiXCR to the 5' RACE reads. This table holds fewer than 950,000 distinct CDR3 sequences, about 36% found once. The specimen sequenced was blood. These receptors originate from a man aged 18 to 30 in good health.

This clonotype has more than one count but fewer than ten. The chain links TRBV5-1 to TRBJ2-1, with TRBD1 matching over 10 bases. This CDR3 spans 17 amino acids. Germline V lookup: CDR1 SGHRS, CDR2 YFSETQ. The ends lost 5 bases at V and 1 base at J; junction bases unmatched: 9. Here the CDR3 DNA reads TGCGCCAGCAGTGTAAGCGGGACAGGGGTTTCCTACAATGAGCAGTTCTTC. It encodes CASSVSGTGVSYNEQFF.

This chain joins TRBV7-2 and TRBJ2-2, with 8 bases matching TRBD2. The CDR3 runs 17 residues. The V segment lost 5 bases and the J segment 2 bases; nucleotides outside the gene matches: 10. Per the germline V gene, CDR1 is SGHTA and CDR2 is FQGNSA. CDR3 sequence: CASSQPQRGSNTGELFF. The CDR3 DNA is TGTGCCAGCAGCCAACCCCAGCGGGGGAGTAACACCGGGGAGCTGTTTTTT. Full variable domain (rest looked up from reference TRBV7-2 and TRBJ2-2): GAGVSQSPSNKVTEKGKDVELRCDPISGHTALYWYRQSLGQGLEFLIYFQGNSAPDKSGLPSDRFSAERTGGSVSTLTIQRTQQEDSAVYLCASSQPQRGSNTGELFFGEGSRLTVL.

This clonotype was seen more than once but under ten times. In nucleotides, the CDR3 is TGTGCCATCAGTGAGTCGAGGCAGCTTAGCACAGATACGCAGTATTTT. It encodes CAISESRQLSTDTQYF. The rearrangement uses TRBV10-3 and TRBJ2-3; the D is unclear. Germline-derived CDR1 and CDR2 are ENHRY and SYGVKD. The CDR3 spans 16 residues. Trimming left V 0 bases short and J 0 bases short, with 10 bases between.

Worth noting for this clonotype: The junction and the germline gene differ at one end; a read error may be behind it. V and J are TRBV5-1 and TRBJ1-1; D is ambiguous. Germline V gene lookup returns CDR1 SGHRS and CDR2 YFSETQ. This CDR3 spans 13 amino acids. In nucleotides, the CDR3 is TGTGCCAGCAGTTGGGTGGGGAACACTGAAGCTTTCTTT. It encodes CASSWVGNTEAFF.

The V and J genes are TRBV5-1 and TRBJ1-3; 8 bases line up with TRBD1. Germline trimming cut 4 bases from V and 3 bases from J; bases unmatched to any gene: 6. Germline loops: CDR1 SGHRS, CDR2 YFSETQ. The CDR3 totals 15 residues. This CDR3 reads CASSVTGDIGNTIYF. DNA for the CDR3: TGCGCCAGCAGCGTGACAGGGGATATTGGAAACACCATATATTTT.

This clonotype was seen only a few times. The rearrangement links TRBV12-3 or TRBV12-4 to TRBJ1-5, with 9 bases lining up with TRBD1. With 3 bases clipped from V and 0 bases from J, the junction kept 6 bases outside the gene matches. The CDR3 sequence is 17 residues long. The CDR3 is CASSFGTGPYSNQPQHF. DNA for the CDR3: TGTGCCAGCAGTTTCGGGACAGGGCCTTATAGCAATCAGCCCCAGCATTTT.

In regard to this clonotype: The junction departs from germline at one end; a sequencing error may be responsible. The chain is built from TRBV6-6 and TRBJ2-2; D might be TRBD2 (5 bases). CDR1 and CDR2 from the germline V gene are MNHNY and SVGAGI (reference sequence). The CDR3 length is 13 residues. The CDR3 loop is CASSVARTGEPFF. The CDR3 DNA follows: TGTGCCAGCAGTGTGGCCAGGACCGGGGAGCCGTTTTTT.

The chain uses TRBV11-2 and TRBJ2-5; the match to TRBD2 covers 13 bases. V gave up 7 bases and J gave up 5 bases; unmatched junction bases: 4. The CDR3 is made up of 14 amino acids. CDR1 is SGHAT and CDR2 is FQNNGV in the germline V gene. The CDR3: CASTTSGGVETQYF. CDR3 sequence (DNA): TGTGCCAGCACCACTAGCGGGGGGGTCGAGACCCAGTACTTC.

This clonotype showed up just a few times. The CDR3 coding sequence is TGTGCCAGCAGCCCACTAGCGGTCGCCTACAATGAGCAGTTCTTC. It encodes CASSPLAVAYNEQFF. The V and J genes are TRBV7-2 and TRBJ2-1; 8 nucleotides line up with TRBD2. CDR1 is SGHTA, CDR2 FQGNSA, per germline. Trimming removed 5 bases from V and 2 bases from J; junction bases left unmatched: 5. This CDR3 contains 15 residues. The whole variable domain, remainder taken from reference TRBV7-2 and TRBJ2-1, is GAGVSQSPSNKVTEKGKDVELRCDPISGHTALYWYRQSLGQGLEFLIYFQGNSAPDKSGLPSDRFSAERTGGSVSTLTIQRTQQEDSAVYLCASSPLAVAYNEQFFGPGTRLTVL.

About this clonotype: A read error may produce the germline difference seen at one junction end. V gene TRBV5-1 combines with J gene TRBJ2-6, with D possibly being TRBD2 (5 bases). Germline lookup yields CDR1 SGHRS and CDR2 YFSETQ. This CDR3 is 17 amino acids long. CDR3 region: CASSVRTPPSRANVPTF. DNA for the CDR3: TGCGCCAGCAGCGTTCGAACACCACCATCGAGGGCCAACGTCCCGACTTTC.

A few counts support this clonotype. A read error may account for a junction end that differs from germline. The chain joins TRBV7-7 to TRBJ2-1, with D possibly TRBD2 on 7 matching bases. The CDR3 spans 19 residues. Germline assignment: CDR1 SSHAT and CDR2 FNYEAQ (reference sequence). The CDR3 loop is CASSSAYPGGRLSYNEQFF. CDR3 DNA: TGTGCTAGCAGCTCAGCTTATCCGGGGGGCCGCCTCTCCTACAATGAGCAGTTCTTC.

This clonotype has a handful of counts. The V gene is TRBV18, the J gene TRBJ2-7, with D possibly matching TRBD1 (6 bases). V lost 5 bases, J lost 1 base, and 12 bases lay in between. CDR1 is KGHSH and CDR2 is LQKENI in the germline V gene. This CDR3 contains 14 residues. The DNA of the CDR3 is TGTGCCAGCTCAGACCGGGACACTTCCTACGAGCAGTACTTC. Its translation: CASSDRDTSYEQYF. Based on the CDR3 plus reference TRBV18 and TRBJ2-7, the full variable domain is NAGVMQNPRHLVRRRGQEARLRCSPMKGHSHVYWYRQLPEEGLKFMVYLQKENIIDESGMPKERFSAEFPKEGPSILRIQQVVRGDSAAYFCASSDRDTSYEQYFGPGTRLTVT.

CDR3 nucleotide sequence: TGTGCCAGCAGTTTAGAGGAACCAGAGACCCAGTTCTTC. Translated: CASSLEEPETQFF. This sequence joins TRBV28 and TRBJ2-1, with no clear D. The V gene lost 2 bases and the J gene lost 13 bases, with 15 bases spanning the gap. The CDR3 totals 13 residues. Per germline, CDR1 MDHEN and CDR2 SYDVKM.

This clonotype showed up just a few times. The junction and the germline gene differ at one end; a read error may be behind it. This chain joins TRBV7-3 and TRBJ2-1; D unclear. CDR1 is SGHTA, CDR2 FQGTGA, per germline. The CDR3 runs to 14 residues. CDR3 region: CAGSLIGQENEQFF. The DNA for the CDR3 is TGTGCCGGCAGCTTAATAGGGCAGGAGAATGAGCAGTTCTTC.

This clonotype was detected once. The chain joins TRBV12-3 or TRBV12-4 to TRBJ2-1, with a tentative D call TRBD2 (5 bases). Trimming took 3 bases from V and 6 from J, leaving 12 bases between them. CDR3 length: 14 residues. The CDR3 coding sequence is TGTGCCAGCAGTTTGCGGAGGTTTGGCAATGAGCAGTTCTTC. It encodes CASSLRRFGNEQFF.

The J gene is TRBJ1-2, the V gene TRBV3-1; 8 nucleotides agree with TRBD1. V shed 2 bases, J shed 6 bases, and the junction held 8 bases outside the gene matches. This CDR3 spans 15 amino acids. CDR1 and CDR2 (germline): LGHDT, YNNKEL (reference sequence). The CDR3 DNA follows: TGTGCCAGCAGCCAAATGATCGGACAGGGAAATGGCTACACCTTC. Translated, it gives CASSQMIGQGNGYTF. The complete variable domain, with remaining parts taken from reference TRBV3-1 and TRBJ1-2, reads DTAVSQTPKYLVTQMGNDKSIKCEQNLGHDTMYWYKQDSKKFLKIMFSYNNKELIINETVPNRFSPKSPDKAHLNLHINSLELGDSAVYFCASSQMIGQGNGYTFGSGTRLTVV.

This chain connects TRBV6-1 to TRBJ1-1, with D perhaps TRBD1 (5 bases). Germline V CDR1 and CDR2: MNHNS, SASEGT. V lost 4 bases and J 3 bases, leaving 12 bases between the germline ends. The CDR3 spans 14 residues. CDR3 region: CASSVGPGDTEAFF. The CDR3 nucleotides read TGTGCCAGCAGTGTTGGACCGGGGGACACTGAAGCTTTCTTT.

Only a few counts were recorded for this clonotype. The V and J genes are TRBV5-1 and TRBJ2-1; TRBD1 is a possible D gene (6 bases). CDR3 length: 14 amino acids. Germline V gene lookup returns CDR1 SGHRS and CDR2 YFSETQ. V was clipped by 4 bases and J by 5 bases, with 13 bases between them. The CDR3 spells CASSPQRGNNEQFF. CDR3 coding DNA: TGCGCCAGCAGCCCCCAAAGGGGGAACAATGAGCAGTTCTTC.

Comments on this clonotype: A much larger clone differs from this one at a single base, so this may be a read error. The chain has TRBV7-2 and TRBJ2-7; D gene uncertain. The J call is doubtful: the DNA matches TRBJ2-5 better. Per germline, CDR1 SGHTA and CDR2 FQGNSA. CDR3 length equals 13 residues. CDR3 bases: TGTGCCAGCAACCCAGATAGTGTGGAGACCCAGTACTTC. It is translated as CASNPDSVETQYF.

This clonotype was seen more than once but under ten times. The chain recombines TRBV20-1 with TRBJ2-7; a weak D match, TRBD2 (6 bases). This CDR3 is built from 13 residues. V was shortened by 6 bases and J by 5 bases, with 17 bases between the two germline ends. Germline values: CDR1 DFQATT, CDR2 SNEGSKA (reference sequence). This chain's CDR3 is CSASGLSPHEQYF. CDR3 DNA sequence: TGCAGTGCATCGGGACTTTCCCCCCACGAGCAGTACTTC.

This clonotype appeared a few times. J is TRBJ2-1 and V is TRBV5-1, with 7 nucleotides matching TRBD2. J was trimmed by 15 bases and V by 5 bases; bases with no gene match: 14. Germline-derived CDR1 and CDR2 are SGHRS and YFSETQ. This CDR3 comprises 13 residues. The CDR3 nucleotides are TGCGCCAGCAGTATCGGGGGGACGGCTTCCCTGTTCTTC. Its protein is CASSIGGTASLFF.

This clonotype was found many times. The chain uses TRBV7-2 and TRBJ2-5, with D unclear. In germline, CDR1 is SGHTA, CDR2 FQGNSA. This CDR3 is 14 amino acids long. V was pared by 5 bases and J by 5 bases, with 15 bases between. The CDR3 reads CASSPRLISETQYF. The CDR3 DNA reads as TGTGCCAGCAGCCCTCGGTTGATCTCTGAGACCCAGTACTTC.

This chain joins TRBV7-3 and TRBJ1-1, with a tentative D call TRBD1 (5 bases). Per the germline V gene, CDR1 is SGHTA and CDR2 is FQGTGA. The V end lost 5 bases, the J end lost 5 bases, and 18 bases lay between the germline ends. The CDR3 is 15 amino acids. The CDR3 DNA sequence: TGTGCCAGCAGCACCCAAGAGGCGGGGCAGACTGAAGCTTTCTTT. Translated: CASSTQEAGQTEAFF.

The chain links TRBV7-9 to TRBJ2-2; TRBD1 might be the D (5 bases). The CDR3 extends over 16 amino acids. Germline V CDR1 and CDR2: SEHNR, FQNEAQ (reference sequence). Trimming stripped 5 bases from V and 2 bases from J, with 15 bases between. The CDR3 bases are TGTGCCAGCAGCCTCACCCCAGGGTATAACACCGGGGAGCTGTTTTTT. Translated, it gives CASSLTPGYNTGELFF.

J is TRBJ1-5 and V is TRBV5-1; perhaps TRBD1 as D (5 bases). This CDR3 contains 15 residues. Germline CDR1 SGHRS, CDR2 YFSETQ. V lost 1 base to trimming and J lost 2 bases, with 10 bases between them. DNA for the CDR3: TGCGCCAGCAGCTTGAGAGGGGCTGGCAATCAGCCCCAGCATTTT. It is translated as CASSLRGAGNQPQHF.

The CDR3 here is CASSSTRRQETQYF. The DNA for the CDR3 is TGTGCCAGCAGCTCCACGCGGCGGCAAGAGACCCAGTACTTC. V is TRBV7-2 and J is TRBJ2-5; D is unresolved. V was clipped by 4 bases and J by 2 bases, with 11 bases between them. CDR1 and CDR2 (germline): SGHTA, FQGNSA. The CDR3 runs 14 residues.

This clonotype was seen repeatedly, ten times or more. The gene calls are TRBV12-3 or TRBV12-4 and TRBJ2-1; D not certain. The CDR3 length is 15 residues. The V end lost 1 base, the J end lost 0 bases, and 7 bases lay between the germline ends. This CDR3 reads CASSLVETSYNEQFF. The CDR3 nucleotides read TGTGCCAGCAGTTTAGTTGAGACCTCCTACAATGAGCAGTTCTTC.